What follows are 10 T cell receptor beta chains derived from one specimen sequenced in a study of sequential checkpoint blockade in melanoma. The treatment denotes: randomized to nivolumab then ipilimumab (arm A) or the reverse (arm B). TCRdb's table, derived via immunoSEQ multiplex PCR, lists solely in-frame clones and lacks some. The sample comprises 18,000 or so clones, around 68% of which are singletons, and approximately 20% rests with the top ten. This sample comprised CD8+ T cells sorted from blood (inferred from file names), obtained from a patient given nivolumab and ipilimumab in sequence. Receptor source: a human donor with melanoma.

The V and J genes are TRBV7-2 and TRBJ2-7; TRBD1 is a possible D gene (5 bases). The CDR3 sequence is 15 residues long. V lost 1 base and J lost 0, with 10 bases in between. The germline CDR1 and CDR2 sequences are SGHTA and FQGNSA. In nucleotides, the CDR3 is TGTGCCAGCAGCTTAGATGCAGGGCTCTCCTACGAGCAGTACTTC. As protein: CASSLDAGLSYEQYF.

CDR3 nucleotides: TGTGCCAGCAGGACTCCGGGACTGACACCCGCAACGAACACCGGGGAGCTGTTTTTT. This encodes CASRTPGLTPATNTGELFF. V and J are TRBV28 and TRBJ2-2, with D possibly TRBD2 on 6 matching bases. Germline assignment: CDR1 MDHEN and CDR2 SYDVKM. The CDR3 totals 19 residues. The germline V and J ends were trimmed by 6 bases and 0 bases, with 23 bases remaining between them. The full variable domain, rest sourced from reference TRBV28 and TRBJ2-2, is DVKVTQSSRYLVKRTGEKVFLECVQDMDHENMFWYRQDPGLGLRLIYFSYDVKMKEKGDIPEGYSVSREKKERFSLILESASTNQTSMYLCASRTPGLTPATNTGELFFGEGSRLTVL.

This chain uses TRBV10-3 with TRBJ1-5; a possible D gene is TRBD1 (6 bases). V was trimmed by 0 bases and J by 0 bases, leaving 12 bases between them. Germline values: CDR1 ENHRY, CDR2 SYGVKD. The CDR3 has 17 amino acids. The CDR3 reads CAISESWTADSNQPQHF. The CDR3 DNA follows: TGTGCCATCAGTGAGTCGTGGACAGCAGATAGCAATCAGCCCCAGCATTTT.

The gene calls are TRBV9 and TRBJ2-1; 7 bases are a match to TRBD1. Germline loops: CDR1 SGDLS, CDR2 YYNGEE. CDR3 length equals 15 residues. Trimming at V came to 3 bases and at J to 4 bases, leaving 7 bases not matched to a gene. CDR3 in DNA: TGTGCCAGCAGCGGGTTCGGGACAGCTTACAATGAGCAGTTCTTC. Residues: CASSGFGTAYNEQFF.

In its sample, this clone was seen a few times. This chain connects TRBV6-5 to TRBJ2-3, with D unclear. V lost 2 bases and J lost 2, with 11 bases in between. CDR1 is MNHEY and CDR2 is SVGAGI in the germline V gene. There are 15 residues in the CDR3. The CDR3 DNA sequence: TGTGCCAGCAGTTACGATGGCAGATCCACAGATACGCAGTATTTT. Translated, it gives CASSYDGRSTDTQYF.

DNA of the CDR3: TGTGCCAGCAGCTCCGGGACAGGGGGTCGAGAGACCCAGTACTTC. Protein sequence: CASSSGTGGRETQYF. The J gene is TRBJ2-5, the V gene TRBV7-6; TRBD1 matches 11 bases. The germline gives CDR1 SGHVS, CDR2 FNYEAQ. V gave up 4 bases and J gave up 4 bases; unmatched junction bases: 5. This CDR3 spans 15 amino acids.

The rearrangement uses TRBV11-2 and TRBJ2-7; the match to TRBD2 covers 7 bases. The CDR3 totals 12 residues. Germline lookup yields CDR1 SGHAT and CDR2 FQNNGV. V lost 2 bases, J lost 12 bases, and 7 bases stayed unmatched. The CDR3 region is CASSLSTSSAYF. The DNA for the CDR3 is TGTGCCAGCAGCTTATCGACTAGCTCTGCGTACTTC.

The CDR3 protein is CASSLYEGVPGVRLFF. CDR3 nucleotides: TGTGCCAGCAGCCTCTATGAGGGCGTCCCAGGAGTGAGACTGTTTTTT. V usage is TRBV5-8 and J usage is TRBJ1-4; no clear D. Germline CDR1 SGHTS, CDR2 YDEGEE. V gave up 4 bases and J gave up 13 bases, with 26 bases separating them. This CDR3 has 16 amino acids.

The rearrangement links TRBV27 to TRBJ2-7; TRBD1 matches 8 bases. The CDR3 is 16 amino acids. CDR1 is MNHEY and CDR2 is SMNVEV in the germline V gene (reference sequence). V shed 4 bases and J 2 bases; nucleotides not matched to a gene: 10. The CDR3 DNA is TGTGCCAGCAGTTCTTACGAGGACAGGGCACCCTACGAGCAGTACTTC. Protein: CASSSYEDRAPYEQYF.

This clone is medium-sized (0.01 to 0.1%) by share. This sample also contains other DNA sequences that code for the same CDR3. This chain connects TRBV2 to TRBJ2-3; a possible D gene is TRBD1 (6 bases). The CDR3 spans 15 residues. CDR1 is SNHLY and CDR2 is FYNNEI in the germline V gene. With 6 bases removed from V and 0 bases from J, the gap between germline ends came to 13 bases. This chain's CDR3 is CASSPGTSSTDTQYF. CDR3 nucleotides: TGTGCCAGCAGCCCTGGGACATCTAGCACAGATACGCAGTATTTT.